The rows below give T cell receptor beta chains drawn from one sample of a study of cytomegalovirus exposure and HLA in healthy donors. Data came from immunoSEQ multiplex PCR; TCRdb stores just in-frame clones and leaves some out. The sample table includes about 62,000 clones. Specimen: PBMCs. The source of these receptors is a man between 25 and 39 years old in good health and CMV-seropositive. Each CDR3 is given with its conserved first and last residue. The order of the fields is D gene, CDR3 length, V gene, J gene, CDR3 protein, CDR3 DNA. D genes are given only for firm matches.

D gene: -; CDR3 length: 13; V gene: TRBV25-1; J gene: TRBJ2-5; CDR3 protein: CASSESGQETQYF; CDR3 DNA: TGTGCCAGCAGTGAATCAGGGCAAGAGACCCAGTACTTC
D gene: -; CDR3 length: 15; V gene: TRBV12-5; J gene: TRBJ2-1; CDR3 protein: CASGWHTLVRGEQFF; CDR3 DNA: TGTGCTAGTGGTTGGCACACGTTGGTAAGAGGAGAGCAGTTCTTC
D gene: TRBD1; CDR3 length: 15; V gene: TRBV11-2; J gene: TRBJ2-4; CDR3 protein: CASSSGTGNWDIQYF; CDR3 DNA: TGTGCCAGCAGCTCCGGGACAGGGAATTGGGACATTCAGTACTTC
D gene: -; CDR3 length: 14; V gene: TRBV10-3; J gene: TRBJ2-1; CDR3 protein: CAIRSNRDNNEQFF; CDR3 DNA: TGTGCCATCAGGTCCAACAGGGATAACAATGAGCAGTTCTTC
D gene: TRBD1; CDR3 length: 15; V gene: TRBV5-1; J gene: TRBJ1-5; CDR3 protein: CASSLAGGSNQPQHF; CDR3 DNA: TGCGCCAGCAGCTTGGCAGGGGGTAGCAATCAGCCCCAGCATTTT
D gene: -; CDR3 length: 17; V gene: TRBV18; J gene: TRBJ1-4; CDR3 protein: CASSRLERGATNEKLFF; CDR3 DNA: TGTGCCAGCTCACGCTTAGAAAGGGGCGCAACTAATGAAAAACTGTTTTTT
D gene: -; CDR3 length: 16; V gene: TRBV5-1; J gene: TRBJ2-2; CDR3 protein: CASRDSRLGGTGELFF; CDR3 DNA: TGCGCCAGCCGGGACTCTCGTCTGGGGGGCACCGGGGAGCTGTTTTTT
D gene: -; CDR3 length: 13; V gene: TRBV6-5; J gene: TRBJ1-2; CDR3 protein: CASNSRVSYGYTF; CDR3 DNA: TGTGCCAGCAACTCCAGGGTTTCCTATGGCTACACCTTC
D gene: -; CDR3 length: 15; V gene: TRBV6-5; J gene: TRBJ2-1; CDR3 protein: CASSTARDSGNEQFF; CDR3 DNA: TGTGCCAGCAGTACAGCGCGGGACTCCGGTAATGAGCAGTTCTTC
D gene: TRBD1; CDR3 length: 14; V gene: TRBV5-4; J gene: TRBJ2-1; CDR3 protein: CASSLDPRDRGKFF; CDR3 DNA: TGTGCCAGCAGCTTGGACCCACGGGACAGGGGTAAGTTCTTC
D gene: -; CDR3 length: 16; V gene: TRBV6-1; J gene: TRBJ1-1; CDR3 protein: CASSGIAERLNTEAFF; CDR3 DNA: TGTGCCAGCAGTGGAATCGCGGAAAGATTGAACACTGAAGCTTTCTTT
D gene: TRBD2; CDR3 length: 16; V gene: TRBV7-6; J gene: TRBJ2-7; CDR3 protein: CASSLGAGGNAYEQYF; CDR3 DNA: TGTGCCAGCAGCTTAGGCGCGGGAGGCAACGCCTACGAGCAGTACTTC
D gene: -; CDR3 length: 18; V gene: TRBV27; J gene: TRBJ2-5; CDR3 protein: CASSPLPRGAGYGETQYF; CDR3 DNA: TGTGCCAGCAGTCCCCTTCCCCGGGGGGCAGGGTACGGGGAGACCCAGTACTTC
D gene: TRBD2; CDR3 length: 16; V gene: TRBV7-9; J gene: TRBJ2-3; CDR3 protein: CASSFAASGRTDTQYF; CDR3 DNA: TGTGCCAGCAGCTTCGCGGCTAGCGGGAGAACAGATACGCAGTATTTT
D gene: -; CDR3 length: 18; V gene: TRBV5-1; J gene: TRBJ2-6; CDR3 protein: CASSLETGLLSGANVLTF; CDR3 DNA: TGCGCCAGCAGCTTGGAAACAGGACTACTCTCTGGGGCCAACGTCCTGACTTTC
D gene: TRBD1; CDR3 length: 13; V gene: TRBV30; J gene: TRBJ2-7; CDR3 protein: CAWAGTASYEQYF; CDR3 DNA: TGTGCCTGGGCCGGGACAGCCTCCTACGAGCAGTACTTC
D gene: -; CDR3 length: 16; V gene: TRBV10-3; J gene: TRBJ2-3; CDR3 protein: CAISELAGKGPDTQYF; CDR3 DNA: TGTGCCATCAGTGAGTTGGCAGGGAAAGGCCCAGATACGCAGTATTTT
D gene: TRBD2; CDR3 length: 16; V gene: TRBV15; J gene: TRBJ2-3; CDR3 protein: CATSRDLAGGADTQYF; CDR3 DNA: TGTGCCACCAGCAGAGATTTAGCGGGAGGAGCAGATACGCAGTATTTT
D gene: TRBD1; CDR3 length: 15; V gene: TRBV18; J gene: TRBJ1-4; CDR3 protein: CASSTGTGGVEKLFF; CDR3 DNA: TGTGCCAGCTCAACCGGGACAGGGGGCGTTGAAAAACTGTTTTTT
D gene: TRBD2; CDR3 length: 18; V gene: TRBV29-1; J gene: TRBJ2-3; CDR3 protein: CSVEGGPSGSSGTDTQYF; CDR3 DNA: TGCAGCGTTGAAGGAGGGCCTAGCGGGAGTTCTGGCACAGATACGCAGTATTTT
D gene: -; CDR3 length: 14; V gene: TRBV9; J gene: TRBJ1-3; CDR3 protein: CASSDGTSGNTIYF; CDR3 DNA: TGTGCCAGCAGCGACGGGACTTCTGGAAACACCATATATTTT
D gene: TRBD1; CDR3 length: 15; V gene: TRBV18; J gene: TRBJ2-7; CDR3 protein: CASSLRQGGDYEQYF; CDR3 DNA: TGTGCCAGCTCACTTCGACAGGGTGGGGACTACGAGCAGTACTTC